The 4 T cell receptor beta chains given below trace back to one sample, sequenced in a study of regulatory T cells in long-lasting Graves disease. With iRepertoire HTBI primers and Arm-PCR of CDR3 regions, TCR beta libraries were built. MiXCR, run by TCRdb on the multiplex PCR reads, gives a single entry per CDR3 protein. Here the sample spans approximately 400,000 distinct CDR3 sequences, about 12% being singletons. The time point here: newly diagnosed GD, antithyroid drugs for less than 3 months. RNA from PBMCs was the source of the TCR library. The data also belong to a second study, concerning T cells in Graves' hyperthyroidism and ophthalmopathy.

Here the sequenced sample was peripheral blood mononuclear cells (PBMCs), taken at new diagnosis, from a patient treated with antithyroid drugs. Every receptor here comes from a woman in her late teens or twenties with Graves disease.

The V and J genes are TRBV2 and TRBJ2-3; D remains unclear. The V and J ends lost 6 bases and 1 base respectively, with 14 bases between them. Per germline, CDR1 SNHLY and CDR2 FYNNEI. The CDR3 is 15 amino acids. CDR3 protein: CASSASFIGTDTQYF. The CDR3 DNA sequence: TGTGCCAGCAGCGCCAGTTTTATTGGCACAGATACGCAGTATTTT.

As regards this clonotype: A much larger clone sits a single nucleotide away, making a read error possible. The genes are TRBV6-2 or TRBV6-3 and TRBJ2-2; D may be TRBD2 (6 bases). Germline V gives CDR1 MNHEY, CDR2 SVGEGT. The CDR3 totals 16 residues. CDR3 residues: CASTHFPGRNTGGLFF. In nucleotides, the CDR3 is TGTGCCAGCACCCACTTTCCGGGAAGGAACACCGGGGGGCTGTTTTTT.

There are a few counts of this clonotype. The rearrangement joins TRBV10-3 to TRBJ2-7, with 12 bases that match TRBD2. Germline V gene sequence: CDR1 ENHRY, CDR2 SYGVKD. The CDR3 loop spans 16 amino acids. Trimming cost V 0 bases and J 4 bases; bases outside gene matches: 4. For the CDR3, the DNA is TGTGCCATCAGTGAGTCGAGAGGGACTAGCGGGTACGAGCAGTACTTC. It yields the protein CAISESRGTSGYEQYF.

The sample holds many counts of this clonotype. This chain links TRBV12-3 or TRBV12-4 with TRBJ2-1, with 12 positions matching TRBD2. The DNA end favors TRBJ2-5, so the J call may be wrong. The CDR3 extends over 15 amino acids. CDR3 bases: TGTGCCAGCAGTCGGACTAGCGGGATCAGGGAGACCCAGTACTTC. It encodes CASSRTSGIRETQYF.